Following are 24 T cell receptor beta chains from one sample sequenced in a study of shared clonotypes between healthy human individuals. Sequencing used immunoSEQ multiplex PCR; TCRdb keeps in-frame clones, though not all of them. The data show about 2.2 million clones, over 85% seen once. Terminally differentiated effector memory CD45RA+ cells were excluded from the naive CD8 cells, which were CD45RO-negative and positively selected for CCR7. The source material was naive CD8+ T cells from PBMCs. The receptors stem from a man younger than 35 in good health. Some clones in this sample may be carry-over from other donors' samples.

The chain has TRBV29-1 and TRBJ1-2, with D maybe TRBD1 (6 bases). The germline V gene has CDR1 SQVTM and CDR2 ANQGSEA. This CDR3 spans 15 amino acids. V lost 0 bases to trimming and J lost 3 bases, with 14 bases between them. The CDR3 DNA is TGCAGCGTTGAAGATCGGCAGGGGCTCTACTATGGCTACACCTTC. Translation: CSVEDRQGLYYGYTF.

CDR3 coding DNA: TGTGCCAGCAGCTTGGGACAGGGGGCGGGTACCTTC. As protein: CASSLGQGAGTF. The chain combines TRBV7-9 with TRBJ1-2; 12 bases are a match to TRBD1. J lost 14 bases, V lost 3 bases, and 4 bases had no gene match. CDR1 is SEHNR and CDR2 is FQNEAQ in the germline V gene (reference sequence). The CDR3 covers 12 residues.

The V gene is TRBV2, the J gene TRBJ2-7, with TRBD2 matching over 13 bases. In germline, CDR1 is SNHLY, CDR2 FYNNEI. This CDR3 comprises 15 residues. The V and J ends lost 4 bases and 5 bases, in that order; junction bases with no gene match: 5. This chain's CDR3 is CASSAPGLAGHEQYF. The CDR3 nucleotides read TGTGCCAGCAGTGCCCCGGGACTAGCGGGGCACGAGCAGTACTTC.

The chain uses TRBV5-8 and TRBJ2-3; 8 bases fit TRBD2. V trimming: 0 bases; J trimming: 0 bases; junction bases outside the gene matches: 6. The CDR3 runs 17 residues. CDR1 and CDR2 from the germline V gene are SGHTS and YDEGEE. CDR3 amino acids: CASSLALLAGSTDTQYF. CDR3 nucleotides: TGTGCCAGCAGCTTGGCCCTGCTAGCGGGCAGCACAGATACGCAGTATTTT.

The chain joins TRBV6-1 to TRBJ2-7; 10 nucleotides line up with TRBD1. The germline CDR1 and CDR2 sequences are MNHNS and SASEGT. The CDR3 is made up of 16 amino acids. Trimming at V came to 2 bases and at J to 3 bases, leaving 7 bases not matched to a gene. The CDR3 loop reads CASSESGTGDYYEQYF. CDR3 DNA sequence: TGTGCCAGCAGTGAATCAGGGACAGGGGACTACTACGAGCAGTACTTC.

In this sample, this clone turned up once. The chain has TRBV7-8 and TRBJ2-2; 10 bases are a match to TRBD2. This CDR3 has 16 amino acids. The V segment lost 3 bases and the J segment 2 bases; nucleotides outside the gene matches: 3. Germline V gene lookup returns CDR1 SGHVS and CDR2 FQNEAQ. Here the CDR3 reads CASSFLAGDNTGELFF. For the CDR3, the DNA is TGTGCCAGCAGCTTCCTAGCGGGAGATAACACCGGGGAGCTGTTTTTT.

The chain has TRBV18 and TRBJ1-2; possible D gene TRBD1, 6 bases. V was trimmed by 3 bases and J by 0 bases, leaving 17 bases between them. The CDR3 is 17 residues long. The germline V gene has CDR1 KGHSH and CDR2 LQKENI. The CDR3 here is CASSPSFRTDTNYGYTF. The CDR3 nucleotides read TGTGCCAGCTCACCCAGCTTCAGGACAGACACTAACTATGGCTACACCTTC.

The chain carries TRBV9 and TRBJ1-5; unclear D gene. Germline CDR1 reads SGDLS; CDR2 reads YYNGEE. V gave up 5 bases and J gave up 9 bases, with 15 bases separating them. CDR3 length: 13 amino acids. CDR3 protein: CASSDGGLRPQHF. For the CDR3, the DNA is TGTGCCAGCAGTGATGGTGGACTGAGGCCCCAGCATTTT. Full variable domain (outside the CDR3, taken from reference TRBV9 and TRBJ1-5): DSGVTQTPKHLITATGQRVTLRCSPRSGDLSVYWYQQSLDQGLQFLIQYYNGEERAKGNILERFSAQQFPDLHSELNLSSLELGDSALYFCASSDGGLRPQHFGDGTRLSIL.

The chain carries TRBV9 and TRBJ1-2, with D possibly matching TRBD1 (5 bases). This CDR3 has 14 residues. Germline values: CDR1 SGDLS, CDR2 YYNGEE. V dropped 3 bases and J dropped 7 bases, with 16 bases sitting between them. CDR3 sequence (DNA): TGTGCCAGCAGCGCTCCTGGGACCGGAGGTGGCTACACCTTC. Translating gives CASSAPGTGGGYTF.

The chain links TRBV27 to TRBJ1-4; possible D gene TRBD1, 5 bases. CDR3 length: 14 amino acids. Between the trimmed V and J ends, which lost 4 bases and 4 bases, there was a span of 10 bases. CDR1 MNHEY and CDR2 SMNVEV come from the germline V gene (reference sequence). DNA of the CDR3: TGTGCCAGCAGTTCGGGACTGATTAATGAAAAACTGTTTTTT. It yields the protein CASSSGLINEKLFF.

The chain carries TRBV6-1 and TRBJ2-7; a weak D match, TRBD2 (7 bases). The CDR3 runs 14 residues. The V gene lost 8 bases and the J gene lost 4 bases, with 18 bases spanning the gap. The V gene's germline CDR1 is MNHNS and CDR2 SASEGT. The DNA for the CDR3 is TGTGCCAGCCTGGGGGGGGCTAATCTGTACGAGCAGTACTTC. It specifies CASLGGANLYEQYF.

The chain combines TRBV6-6 with TRBJ1-2; 8 bases match TRBD1. This CDR3 region has 15 residues. With V trimmed by 5 bases and J by 7 bases, 12 bases remained unmatched. Looked up from germline, CDR1 is MNHNY and CDR2 is SVGAGI (reference sequence). CDR3 amino acids: CASSTGTGLLFGYTF. The CDR3 nucleotides read TGTGCCAGCAGTACCGGGACAGGTCTTCTATTTGGCTACACCTTC.

A single count supports this clone. This sample includes further DNA sequences coding for the same CDR3. V and J are TRBV9 and TRBJ2-3; TRBD2 agrees at 9 bases. Trimming took 2 bases from V and 1 from J; bases not matched to a gene: 2. CDR1 is SGDLS and CDR2 is YYNGEE in the germline V gene. CDR3 length equals 15 residues. CDR3 in DNA: TGTGCCAGCAGCGTTAGCGGGGGCCGCACAGATACGCAGTATTTT. It yields the protein CASSVSGGRTDTQYF. The full variable domain, its missing parts supplied by reference TRBV9 and TRBJ2-3, is DSGVTQTPKHLITATGQRVTLRCSPRSGDLSVYWYQQSLDQGLQFLIQYYNGEERAKGNILERFSAQQFPDLHSELNLSSLELGDSALYFCASSVSGGRTDTQYFGPGTRLTVL.

V and J are TRBV28 and TRBJ2-7; D unresolved. Between the trimmed V and J ends, which lost 3 bases and 1 base, there was a span of 7 bases. The CDR3 loop spans 13 amino acids. Germline-derived CDR1 and CDR2 are MDHEN and SYDVKM. In DNA, the CDR3 is TGTGCCAGCAGTTTCTCGGCTTCCTACGAGCAGTACTTC. Its translation is CASSFSASYEQYF.

The chain is built from TRBV28 and TRBJ1-5; D remains unclear. Trimming left V 1 base short and J 2 bases short, with 15 bases between. CDR3 length equals 17 residues. Germline V gene data show CDR1 as MDHEN and CDR2 as SYDVKM. Here the CDR3 reads CASSLFRLSPGNQPQHF. The CDR3 DNA reads TGTGCCAGCAGTTTATTTCGACTATCGCCGGGCAATCAGCCCCAGCATTTT.

The chain combines TRBV7-2 with TRBJ2-2, with a tentative D call TRBD2 (7 bases). Germline V gene lookup returns CDR1 SGHTA and CDR2 FQGNSA. The CDR3 is made up of 15 amino acids. The germline V and J ends were trimmed by 3 bases and 0 bases, with 8 bases remaining between them. In DNA form, the CDR3 reads TGTGCCAGCAGCTTGCGGGGGCCGAACACCGGGGAGCTGTTTTTT. It is translated as CASSLRGPNTGELFF.

The chain couples TRBV14 to TRBJ2-1; 8 nucleotides agree with TRBD1. The trim removed 5 bases at V and 7 bases at J, leaving 7 bases unmatched. This CDR3 is built from 14 residues. Germline CDR1 reads SGHDN; CDR2 reads FVKESK. The CDR3 loop is CASSSRQGPNEQFF. The CDR3 nucleotides are TGTGCCAGCAGCTCAAGACAGGGGCCGAATGAGCAGTTCTTC.

This clone was seen a single time. This chain connects TRBV5-5 to TRBJ2-7, with TRBD1 matching over 9 bases. This CDR3 contains 15 residues. The germline V gene encodes CDR1 SGHKS and CDR2 YYEKEE (reference sequence). The junction had 5 bases not matched to a gene; V was cut back by 0 bases and J by 4 bases. CDR3: CASSLAGQGLYEQYF. In DNA, the CDR3 is TGTGCCAGCAGCTTGGCAGGACAGGGGCTGTACGAGCAGTACTTC.

The chain couples TRBV5-8 to TRBJ2-5; D remains unclear. The CDR3 is 13 residues long. The germline V gene has CDR1 SGHTS and CDR2 YDEGEE. V dropped 2 bases and J dropped 2 bases, with 7 bases sitting between them. The CDR3 sequence: CASSLRTQETQYF. The CDR3 DNA is TGTGCCAGCAGCTTACGTACACAAGAGACCCAGTACTTC. The whole variable domain, remainder taken from reference TRBV5-8 and TRBJ2-5, is EAGVTQSPTHLIKTRGQQATLRCSPISGHTSVYWYQQALGLGLQFLLWYDEGEERNRGNFPPRFSGRQFPNYSSELNVNALELEDSALYLCASSLRTQETQYFGPGTRLLVL.

This sequence joins TRBV5-4 and TRBJ1-1, with a tentative D call TRBD1 (5 bases). V was clipped by 1 base and J by 5 bases, with 21 bases between them. Germline values: CDR1 SGHNT, CDR2 YYREEE (reference sequence). The CDR3 sequence is 17 residues long. The CDR3 DNA reads TGTGCCAGCAGCTTGATTCCCCAGGGACTCCTGAGGACTGAAGCTTTCTTT. The encoded protein is CASSLIPQGLLRTEAFF. Together with reference TRBV5-4 and TRBJ1-1, the CDR3 gives the full variable domain: ETGVTQSPTHLIKTRGQQVTLRCSSQSGHNTVSWYQQALGQGPQFIFQYYREEENGRGNFPPRFSGLQFPNYSSELNVNALELDDSALYLCASSLIPQGLLRTEAFFGQGTRLTVV.

The V gene is TRBV29-1, the J gene TRBJ2-3, with TRBD1 matching over 8 bases. Trimming removed 6 bases from V and 1 base from J; junction bases left unmatched: 3. The CDR3 loop spans 13 amino acids. Per germline, CDR1 SQVTM and CDR2 ANQGSEA. The CDR3 region is CSVKDRGTDTQYF. The CDR3 region has the DNA TGCAGCGTAAAGGACAGGGGCACAGATACGCAGTATTTT.

On this clone: Other DNA sequences of this sample code for an identical CDR3. This chain links TRBV27 with TRBJ2-1; 9 bases agree with TRBD2. Looked up from germline, CDR1 is MNHEY and CDR2 is SMNVEV (reference sequence). CDR3 size: 15 residues. J gave up 3 bases and V 4 bases, and 4 bases lay outside the gene matches. This CDR3 reads CASSSGLASYNEQFF. The CDR3 DNA sequence: TGTGCCAGCAGTTCCGGACTAGCGAGCTACAATGAGCAGTTCTTC.

This chain connects TRBV9 to TRBJ2-1; TRBD2 agrees at 7 bases. Per germline, CDR1 SGDLS and CDR2 YYNGEE. This CDR3 is built from 16 residues. The J segment lost 7 bases and the V segment lost 0 bases, leaving 10 bases of the junction unmatched. In nucleotides, the CDR3 is TGTGCCAGCAGCGTAGACACGGAAGGGCGGGGGAATGAGCAGTTCTTC. This encodes CASSVDTEGRGNEQFF.

This clone occurred once. A much larger clone differs from this one at a single base, so this may be a read error. The chain combines TRBV2 with TRBJ2-3; D gene uncertain. Germline CDR1 reads SNHLY; CDR2 reads FYNNEI. CDR3 size: 10 residues. With 6 bases removed from V and 4 bases from J, the gap between germline ends came to 2 bases. CDR3 bases: TGTGCCAGCAGCGCAGATACGCAGTATTTT. It codes for CASSADTQYF. The whole variable domain, filled in from reference TRBV2 and TRBJ2-3, reads EPEVTQTPSHQVTQMGQEVILRCVPISNHLYFYWYRQILGQKVEFLVSFYNNEISEKSEIFDDQFSVERPDGSNFTLKIRSTKLEDSAMYFCASSADTQYFGPGTRLTVL.